The clone carrying this TCR beta chain showed up just a few times. The record originates from a study of blood T cell repertoires in COVID-19. Across the study: Sites in the United States, Italy and Spain provided acute and convalescent COVID-19 samples.

V lost 2 bases and J lost 6, with 8 bases in between. CDR3 size: 12 residues. Per germline, CDR1 SEHNR and CDR2 FQNEAQ (reference sequence). Repertoires were generated with immunoSEQ multiplex PCR, while TCRdb's copy carries only in-frame clones and drops some. The sample includes around 190,000 clones, about 70% of them seen just once. V gene TRBV7-9 combines with J gene TRBJ2-7; no definite D call. Sequencing was carried out using peripheral blood. The TCR was taken from a woman aged 50 to 65 with active or convalescent COVID-19. This CDR3 reads CASSLSSVEQYF. As DNA, the CDR3 is TGTGCCAGCAGCTTAAGTAGTGTCGAGCAGTACTTC.